These T cell receptor beta chains were read from a single sample in a study of radiation and T cells in renal cell carcinoma. Measured with immunoSEQ multiplex PCR; TCRdb has only the in-frame clones, and not every one. Altogether around 94,000 clones are present, approximately 86% being singletons, with the ten largest covering 9.4%. This specimen consisted of blood, obtained from a patient whose treatment included radiotherapy and nephrectomy. The receptors derive from a man in his fifties with renal cell carcinoma. Both conserved end residues are part of each CDR3. The order of the fields is clone size, V gene, J gene, D gene, CDR3 protein, CDR3 DNA. D genes are given only for firm matches. For some rows the clone size is stated as once, few or many, or as a class when expanded; others skip it.

>.|TRBV7-6|TRBJ1-3|.
CASSLLGRGISGNTIYF
TGTGCCAGCAGCTTATTGGGCAGGGGAATCTCTGGAAACACCATATATTTT
>.|TRBV5-1|TRBJ2-4|TRBD2
CASSLWGGTENIQYF
TGCGCCAGCAGCTTGTGGGGGGGTACAGAAAACATTCAGTACTTC
>.|TRBV7-3|TRBJ2-3|TRBD2
CASSLKGLGGTDTQYF
TGTGCCAGCAGCTTAAAGGGACTAGGGGGCACAGATACGCAGTATTTT
>few|TRBV6-6|TRBJ1-2|.
CASSHIDGYTF
TGTGCCAGCAGTCATATTGATGGCTACACCTTC
>.|TRBV18|TRBJ2-3|.
CASSPVGYADTQYF
TGTGCCAGCTCACCAGTAGGGTACGCAGATACGCAGTATTTT
>.|TRBV19|TRBJ2-5|.
CASTRSRAGGTQYF
TGTGCCAGTACCCGGTCACGGGCTGGGGGAACCCAGTACTTC
>.|TRBV7-3|TRBJ1-3|.
CASSRDGGNTIYF
TGTGCCAGCAGCCGGGACGGCGGAAACACCATATATTTT
>.|TRBV5-1|TRBJ2-1|TRBD1
CASGAGTGTARDMFF
TGCGCCAGCGGTGCCGGGACAGGGACCGCACGAGACATGTTCTTC
>.|TRBV19|TRBJ1-5|.
CASSIDVGAGGPVNQPQHF
TGTGCCAGTAGTATAGATGTAGGTGCCGGCGGGCCAGTCAATCAGCCCCAGCATTTT
>.|TRBV4-3|TRBJ2-3|TRBD2
CASSQLLAGGSTDTQYF
TGCGCCAGCAGCCAATTATTAGCGGGGGGGAGCACAGATACGCAGTATTTT
>.|TRBV11-2|TRBJ1-2|.
CASSLWGLEGYGYTF
TGTGCCAGCAGCTTATGGGGTTTGGAGGGCTATGGCTACACCTTC
>.|TRBV5-1|TRBJ2-5|.
CASSPGLTEETQYF
TGCGCCAGCAGCCCGGGACTGACGGAAGAGACCCAGTACTTC
>.|TRBV7-2|TRBJ1-2|.
CASSLSRGEYGYTF
TGTGCCAGCAGCTTAAGTCGGGGGGAATATGGCTACACCTTC
>few|TRBV6-1|TRBJ1-2|.
CASSEVTGTFYGYTF
TGTGCCAGCAGTGAGGTCACCGGAACATTCTATGGCTACACCTTC
>.|TRBV2|TRBJ2-3|.
CASSATDTQYF
TGTGCCAGCAGTGCAACAGATACGCAGTATTTT
>.|TRBV6-6|TRBJ2-2|.
CASSYRKGTNTGELFF
TGTGCCAGCAGTTACAGAAAGGGAACTAACACCGGGGAGCTGTTTTTT
>once|TRBV11-1|TRBJ2-2|TRBD2
CASRSGGAGNTGELFF
TGTGCCAGCAGGAGCGGGGGGGCTGGGAACACCGGGGAGCTGTTTTTT
>.|TRBV9|TRBJ2-1|.
CASSVTIGSYNEQFF
TGTGCCAGCAGCGTGACTATTGGCTCCTACAATGAGCAGTTCTTC
>.|TRBV5-1|TRBJ1-2|.
CASSTATSDGYTF
TGCGCCAGCAGCACCGCGACAAGCGATGGCTACACCTTC
>.|TRBV7-9|TRBJ1-1|.
CASSLAQIVNTEAFF
TGTGCCAGCAGCTTAGCGCAAATAGTGAACACTGAAGCTTTCTTT